This T cell receptor beta chain appears in the sequencing data of a study of control samples from healthy donors and cancer patients. Clones were sequenced by immunoSEQ multiplex PCR, and TCRdb holds only the in-frame ones, with some missing. Counted here are roughly 80,000 clones, over 75% occurring once; the ten biggest clones make up 4.5% to 6%. Germline values: CDR1 SGHRS, CDR2 YFSETQ. The V segment lost 3 bases and the J segment 0 bases; nucleotides outside the gene matches: 6. This CDR3 spans 17 amino acids. The source of this sequence is a woman between 45 and 60 years old in good health. The V and J genes are TRBV5-1 and TRBJ2-5, with 12 nucleotides matching TRBD2. The sample comprised blood. The CDR3 region is CASSSGTSGPYQETQYF. In nucleotides, the CDR3 is TGCGCCAGCAGCTCCGGGACTAGCGGGCCGTACCAAGAGACCCAGTACTTC.